The 17 T cell receptor beta chains presented below share a single source sample, sequenced in a study of technical replicates of blood from four donors. This table comes from immunoSEQ multiplex PCR, and its TCRdb copy is limited to in-frame clones, with some not included. The table records around 57,000 clones, around 95% of them present only once. Specimen: T cells isolated from PBMCs. Every receptor here comes from a human donor in good health.

This chain joins TRBV7-9 and TRBJ2-5, with D maybe TRBD1 (6 bases). The length of the CDR3 is 17 residues. V lost 3 bases and J lost 1, with 18 bases in between. Germline V CDR1 and CDR2: SEHNR, FQNEAQ (reference sequence). CDR3 sequence reads: CASSFRDIKVLQETQYF. The CDR3, as DNA: TGTGCCAGCAGCTTCCGGGACATCAAGGTCCTCCAAGAGACCCAGTACTTC.

The chain has TRBV28 and TRBJ1-3; D is unresolved. This CDR3 is 17 amino acids long. Trimming took off 5 bases at V and 3 bases at J, with 20 bases between the two ends. Germline loops: CDR1 MDHEN, CDR2 SYDVKM. This CDR3 is CASSPWRAGLGGNTIYF. CDR3 coding DNA: TGTGCCAGCAGTCCCTGGCGGGCAGGCTTGGGTGGAAACACCATATATTTT.

The V and J genes are TRBV7-8 and TRBJ1-3, with D maybe TRBD1 (5 bases). Looked up from germline, CDR1 is SGHVS and CDR2 is FQNEAQ. Deletions cut 5 bases from V and 8 bases from J, with 13 bases between. This CDR3 has 13 amino acids. CDR3 loop: CASSTQGPDTIYF. The DNA of the CDR3 is TGTGCCAGCAGCACCCAGGGTCCGGACACCATATATTTT.

This chain uses TRBV7-9 with TRBJ1-1, with a possible D match to TRBD1 (6 bases). CDR1 and CDR2 from the germline V gene are SEHNR and FQNEAQ (reference sequence). Trimming left V 2 bases short and J 0 bases short, with 13 bases between. The CDR3 is made up of 16 amino acids. This chain's CDR3 is CASSLPTGNLNTEAFF. CDR3 in DNA: TGTGCCAGCAGCTTACCTACAGGGAATCTGAACACTGAAGCTTTCTTT.

The chain has TRBV28 and TRBJ2-7, with a possible D match to TRBD2 (6 bases). V was trimmed by 2 bases and J by 4 bases, leaving 9 bases between them. The V gene's germline CDR1 is MDHEN and CDR2 SYDVKM. This CDR3 spans 13 amino acids. CDR3: CASSLAGWYEQYF. The CDR3 nucleotides are TGTGCCAGCAGTTTAGCGGGGTGGTACGAGCAGTACTTC.

The V and J genes are TRBV7-3 and TRBJ1-1; D gene unclear. Germline lookup yields CDR1 SGHTA and CDR2 FQGTGA. The CDR3 contains 12 residues. V was clipped by 3 bases and J by 3 bases, with 5 bases between them. CDR3 sequence: CASSFIYTEAFF. The CDR3 region has the DNA TGTGCCAGCAGCTTCATTTACACTGAAGCTTTCTTT.

V and J are TRBV29-1 and TRBJ1-5, with 9 positions matching TRBD1. V lost 6 bases to trimming and J lost 5 bases; unmatched junction nucleotides: 14. Germline V gene lookup returns CDR1 SQVTM and CDR2 ANQGSEA. The CDR3 sequence is 16 residues long. Here the CDR3 reads CSVVNSGTGFDQPQHF. DNA of the CDR3: TGCAGCGTCGTTAATTCCGGGACAGGGTTTGATCAGCCCCAGCATTTT.

The rearrangement uses TRBV10-3 and TRBJ1-4; D is possibly TRBD1 (5 bases). Germline CDR1 and CDR2: ENHRY and SYGVKD. This CDR3 comprises 13 residues. The germline V and J ends were trimmed by 10 bases and 3 bases, with 12 bases remaining between them. CDR3 amino acids: CASAGGSNEKLFF. CDR3 nucleotides: TGTGCCAGTGCGGGGGGGTCTAATGAAAAACTGTTTTTT.

The chain is built from TRBV13 and TRBJ2-2; TRBD2 matches 7 bases. The CDR3 contains 18 residues. Germline values: CDR1 PRHDT, CDR2 FYEKMQ (reference sequence). J gave up 3 bases and V 5 bases, and 15 bases lay outside the gene matches. The CDR3 reads CASSPGPLAGEDTGELFF. DNA of the CDR3: TGTGCCAGCAGCCCAGGACCCTTAGCGGGTGAGGACACCGGGGAGCTGTTTTTT.

The chain uses TRBV7-3 and TRBJ2-7; 8 bases map to TRBD1. Per the germline V gene, CDR1 is SGHTA and CDR2 is FQGTGA. The CDR3 is made up of 15 amino acids. V trimming: 2 bases; J trimming: 2 bases; junction bases outside the gene matches: 5. For the CDR3, the DNA is TGTGCCAGCAGCTTACTAGGACAGGGAGCCTACGAGCAGTACTTC. This translates into CASSLLGQGAYEQYF.

This rearrangement joins TRBV5-5 to TRBJ2-7; D is possibly TRBD2 (5 bases). The CDR3 consists of 14 residues. Trimming took 1 base from V and 4 from J, leaving 12 bases between them. Germline CDR1 is SGHKS and CDR2 is YYEKEE (reference sequence). The CDR3 protein is CASSLWESRYEQYF. In DNA, the CDR3 is TGTGCCAGCAGCTTGTGGGAGTCGAGGTACGAGCAGTACTTC.

The chain couples TRBV6-5 to TRBJ1-2; the match to TRBD1 covers 7 bases. Germline trimming cut 6 bases from V and 8 bases from J; bases unmatched to any gene: 12. CDR3 length equals 14 residues. Germline values: CDR1 MNHEY, CDR2 SVGAGI. CDR3 nucleotides: TGTGCCAGCAGCTCCCTCGATACAGGGGACGGCTACACCTTC. This sequence encodes CASSSLDTGDGYTF.

CDR3 loop: CASSLSPSVSYEQYF. The CDR3 nucleotides read TGTGCCAGCAGCTTATCTCCTAGCGTCTCCTACGAGCAGTACTTC. The chain joins TRBV11-2 to TRBJ2-7, with D maybe TRBD2 (6 bases). The ends were cut back, 2 bases at V and 0 bases at J, with 11 bases in the middle. This CDR3 spans 15 amino acids. The germline gives CDR1 SGHAT, CDR2 FQNNGV.

J is TRBJ2-1 and V is TRBV5-1, with 11 bases aligning to TRBD2. The length of the CDR3 is 14 residues. Trimming cost V 6 bases and J 4 bases; bases outside gene matches: 3. Germline-derived CDR1 and CDR2 are SGHRS and YFSETQ. The CDR3, as DNA: TGCGCCAGCAAACTAGCGGGAGAGTACAATGAGCAGTTCTTC. Translating it yields CASKLAGEYNEQFF.

This clone came up once. The V call is TRBV6-5, the J call TRBJ1-6; TRBD1 aligns across 7 bases. Trimming cost V 6 bases and J 9 bases; bases outside gene matches: 8. CDR1 and CDR2 from the germline V gene are MNHEY and SVGAGI. This CDR3 has 14 amino acids. CDR3 protein: CASRSGTAVSPLHF. Here the CDR3 DNA reads TGTGCCAGCAGATCCGGGACAGCCGTTTCACCCCTCCACTTT.

The gene calls are TRBV7-8 and TRBJ1-2; TRBD1 matches 7 bases. The V segment lost 0 bases and the J segment 4 bases; nucleotides outside the gene matches: 8. The germline V gene encodes CDR1 SGHVS and CDR2 FQNEAQ. This CDR3 spans 16 amino acids. The CDR3 here is CASSLALSRGPYGYTF. The CDR3 region has the DNA TGTGCCAGCAGCTTAGCGCTCTCTAGGGGGCCCTATGGCTACACCTTC.

The rearrangement links TRBV5-1 to TRBJ1-6, with 10 bases lining up with TRBD1. CDR1 is SGHRS, CDR2 YFSETQ, per germline. This CDR3 comprises 16 residues. V shed 0 bases, J shed 5 bases, and the junction held 2 bases outside the gene matches. The CDR3 DNA sequence: TGCGCCAGCAGCTTGGAGGGACAGGGGAATAATTCACCCCTCCACTTT. Translating it yields CASSLEGQGNNSPLHF. Variable domain in full (rest from reference TRBV5-1 and TRBJ1-6): KAGVTQTPRYLIKTRGQQVTLSCSPISGHRSVSWYQQTPGQGLQFLFEYFSETQRNKGNFPGRFSGRQFSNSRSEMNVSTLELGDSALYLCASSLEGQGNNSPLHFGNGTRLTVT.